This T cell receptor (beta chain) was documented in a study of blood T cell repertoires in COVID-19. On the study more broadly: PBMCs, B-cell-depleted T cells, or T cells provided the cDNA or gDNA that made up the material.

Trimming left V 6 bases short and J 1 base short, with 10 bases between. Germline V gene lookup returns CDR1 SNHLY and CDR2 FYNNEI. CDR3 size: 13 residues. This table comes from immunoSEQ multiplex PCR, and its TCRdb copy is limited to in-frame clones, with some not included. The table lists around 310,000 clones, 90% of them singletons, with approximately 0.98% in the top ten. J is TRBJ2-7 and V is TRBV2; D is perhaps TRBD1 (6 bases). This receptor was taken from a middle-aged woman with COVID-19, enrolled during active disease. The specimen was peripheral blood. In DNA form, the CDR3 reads TGTGCCAGCAGGGGGGACATATCCTACGAGCAGTACTTC. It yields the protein CASRGDISYEQYF.